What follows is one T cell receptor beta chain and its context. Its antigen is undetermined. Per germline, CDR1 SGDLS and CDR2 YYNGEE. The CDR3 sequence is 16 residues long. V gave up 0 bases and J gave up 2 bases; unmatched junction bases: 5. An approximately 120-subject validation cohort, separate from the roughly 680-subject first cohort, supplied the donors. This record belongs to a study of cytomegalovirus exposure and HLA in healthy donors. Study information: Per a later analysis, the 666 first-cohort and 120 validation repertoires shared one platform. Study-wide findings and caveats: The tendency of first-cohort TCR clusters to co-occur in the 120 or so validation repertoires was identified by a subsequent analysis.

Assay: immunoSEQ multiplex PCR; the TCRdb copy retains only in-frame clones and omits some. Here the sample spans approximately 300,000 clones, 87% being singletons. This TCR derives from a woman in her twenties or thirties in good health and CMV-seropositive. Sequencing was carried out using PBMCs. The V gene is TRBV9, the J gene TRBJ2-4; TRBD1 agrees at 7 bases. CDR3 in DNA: TGTGCCAGCAGCGTAGAGGCAGGGGGATCCAAAAACATTCAGTACTTC. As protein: CASSVEAGGSKNIQYF.